This T cell receptor beta chain was observed in a study of blood T cell repertoires in COVID-19. Only in-frame clones appear in the TCRdb table, and some are missing; sequencing was by immunoSEQ multiplex PCR. The table includes approximately 240,000 clones, approximately 80% detected once. The ends lost 1 base at V and 4 bases at J; junction bases unmatched: 2. This CDR3 contains 14 residues. Germline V gives CDR1 SEHNR, CDR2 FQNEAQ (reference sequence). This clonotype was sampled from a woman over 75 with active or convalescent COVID-19. The sequencing sample was made of peripheral blood. The chain recombines TRBV7-9 with TRBJ2-3; 7 nucleotides align to TRBD1. CDR3 sequence reads: CASSLDTGADTQYF. In DNA form, the CDR3 reads TGTGCCAGCAGCTTAGACACAGGGGCAGATACGCAGTATTTT.